Below, 23 T cell receptor beta chains from the same sample are listed, as sequenced in a study of blood T cell repertoires in COVID-19 (dated by TCRdb to the early 2020s). The method behind the library was the immunoSEQ multiplex PCR assay. As stored in TCRdb, this immuneACCESS dataset retains in-frame rearrangements with V and J assigned. A fraction of the clones does not appear; measured against another copy, unresolved V genes explain less than half of the discrepancy, and the remainder lacks a known reason. The sample table holds a few hundred thousand clones, of which 70% to 90% were seen once. Of the sample, approximately 1.3% is held by the ten largest clones. The material sequenced was PBMCs or T cells enriched from blood (not recorded which). The receptors derive from a woman between 18 and 29 years old who had been exposed to COVID-19.

This clone came up once. This chain connects TRBV3-1 (or the pseudogene TRBV3-2) to TRBJ2-4; D perhaps matches TRBD2 (5 bases). The germline V gene has CDR1 LGHDT and CDR2 YNNKEL (reference sequence). CDR3 length equals 13 residues. V was cut by 5 bases and J by 2 bases, with 7 bases left in between. The CDR3 here is CASSGETKNIQYF. CDR3 DNA: TGTGCCAGCAGCGGGGAGACCAAAAACATTCAGTACTTC.

With respect to this clone: Its ends do not fully match the called genes, so a read error is possible. V usage is TRBV2 and J usage is TRBJ2-7, with no clear D. The CDR3 has 10 residues. CDR1 is SNHLY, CDR2 FYNNEI, per germline. The CDR3, as DNA: TGTGCCAGCAGCCACCAGGCAGTGAGCTTC. Its protein is CASSHQAVSF.

The chain is built from TRBV29-1 and TRBJ1-5; no reliable D call. This CDR3 is 13 amino acids long. V was clipped by 0 bases and J by 3 bases, with 6 bases between them. From germline, CDR1 is SQVTM and CDR2 ANQGSEA. The chain's CDR3 is CSVEEGVNQPQHF. In DNA, the CDR3 is TGCAGCGTTGAAGAGGGAGTCAATCAGCCCCAGCATTTT.

This clone was found a few times. The chain carries TRBV5-4 and TRBJ2-7; TRBD1 matches at 9 bases. The V gene end was trimmed by 4 bases and the J gene end by 0 bases; junction bases not matched to a gene: 5. This CDR3 region has 15 residues. The V gene's germline CDR1 is SGHNT and CDR2 YYREEE (reference sequence). In nucleotides, the CDR3 is TGTGCCAGCAGCATACAGGGGGCGAGCTCCTACGAGCAGTACTTC. Translating it yields CASSIQGASSYEQYF.

This clone has only one observation. This chain connects TRBV5-1 to TRBJ2-7, with 9 positions matching TRBD1. The CDR3 consists of 16 residues. Germline lookup yields CDR1 SGHRS and CDR2 YFSETQ. V lost 5 bases to trimming and J lost 4 bases; unmatched junction nucleotides: 13. CDR3 sequence (DNA): TGCGCCAGCAGGCCAGAATCGGACAGGGGCTTATACGAGCAGTACTTC. Protein product: CASRPESDRGLYEQYF. The full variable domain, completed using reference TRBV5-1 and TRBJ2-7, is KAGVTQTPRYLIKTRGQQVTLSCSPISGHRSVSWYQQTPGQGLQFLFEYFSETQRNKGNFPGRFSGRQFSNSRSEMNVSTLELGDSALYLCASRPESDRGLYEQYFGPGTRLTVT.

The chain uses TRBV28 and TRBJ2-7, with 12 bases lining up with TRBD2. V dropped 2 bases and J dropped 5; count of bases not matched to a gene: 7. CDR3 size: 16 residues. CDR1 and CDR2 (germline): MDHEN, SYDVKM. The DNA for the CDR3 is TGTGCCAGCAGTTTACGACAGACTAGCGGGAGTAACGAGCAGTACTTC. Amino acid sequence: CASSLRQTSGSNEQYF.

V gene TRBV5-3 combines with J gene TRBJ1-5, with D maybe TRBD1 (5 bases). Being an ORF, TRBV5-3 has a function that is uncertain. The CDR3 extends over 17 amino acids. The V and J ends lost 5 bases and 1 base respectively, with 19 bases between them. CDR3 DNA sequence: TGTGCCAGAAGTCGGGACGGGGGAGTTGGAAGCAATCAGCCCCAGCATTTT. Amino acids: CARSRDGGVGSNQPQHF.

As concerns this clone: At the DNA level, this CDR3 is encoded by other sequences in the same sample as well. The chain links TRBV28 to TRBJ2-2, with a tentative D call TRBD1 (6 bases). The CDR3 extends over 14 amino acids. Germline V gene sequence: CDR1 MDHEN, CDR2 SYDVKM. The germline V and J ends were trimmed by 3 bases and 3 bases, with 8 bases remaining between them. The CDR3 region has the DNA TGTGCCAGCAGTTTCGGACAGCACACCGGGGAGCTGTTTTTT. It specifies CASSFGQHTGELFF.

This clone showed up just a few times. This sequence joins TRBV7-9 and TRBJ2-1; 10 nucleotides line up with TRBD2. The CDR3 contains 15 residues. V lost 5 bases, J lost 4 bases, and 5 bases stayed unmatched. Germline assignment: CDR1 SEHNR and CDR2 FQNEAQ (reference sequence). The CDR3 region has the DNA TGTGCCAGCAGCGATAGCGGGGGGCCGTACAATGAGCAGTTCTTC. Translation: CASSDSGGPYNEQFF.

The chain employs TRBV28 and TRBJ1-2; tentative D call: TRBD1 (5 bases). Per germline, CDR1 MDHEN and CDR2 SYDVKM. V gave up 3 bases and J gave up 8 bases, with 13 bases separating them. The length of the CDR3 is 13 residues. CDR3 sequence: CASSLAGFGGYTF. CDR3 nucleotides: TGTGCCAGCAGTTTGGCAGGGTTCGGCGGCTACACCTTC.

This clone was detected once. This sequence joins TRBV7-7 and TRBJ2-3; 7 positions agree with TRBD1. Trimming took 2 bases from V and 2 from J; bases not matched to a gene: 7. The CDR3 spans 16 residues. Germline-derived CDR1 and CDR2 are SSHAT and FNYEAQ (reference sequence). CDR3 loop: CASSLRQGDPTDTQYF. CDR3 nucleotide sequence: TGTGCCAGCAGCTTAAGGCAGGGGGATCCCACAGATACGCAGTATTTT. Together with reference TRBV7-7 and TRBJ2-3, the CDR3 gives the full variable domain: GAGVSQSPRYKVTKRGQDVTLRCDPISSHATLYWYQQALGQGPEFLTYFNYEAQPDKSGLPSDRFSAERPEGSISTLTIQRTEQRDSAMYRCASSLRQGDPTDTQYFGPGTRLTVL.

The rearrangement uses TRBV27 and TRBJ2-4; TRBD2 aligns across 7 bases. V gave up 3 bases and J gave up 2 bases; unmatched junction bases: 4. Germline V gene data show CDR1 as MNHEY and CDR2 as SMNVEV (reference sequence). This CDR3 is 15 amino acids long. The CDR3 coding sequence is TGTGCCAGCAGTTTTGGCGGGAGCCCCAAAAACATTCAGTACTTC. This encodes CASSFGGSPKNIQYF.

The genes are TRBV6-2 or TRBV6-3 and TRBJ1-2, with 8 bases identical to TRBD1. CDR1 is MNHEY, CDR2 SVGEGT, per germline. CDR3 length equals 15 residues. The V segment lost 4 bases and the J segment 3 bases; nucleotides outside the gene matches: 7. The CDR3 here is CASSFPDRGDYGYTF. The CDR3 bases are TGTGCCAGCAGTTTTCCCGACAGGGGAGACTATGGCTACACCTTC.

The chain uses TRBV2 and TRBJ1-3, with 8 bases aligning to TRBD1. This CDR3 spans 15 amino acids. Germline V gene lookup returns CDR1 SNHLY and CDR2 FYNNEI. V lost 6 bases to trimming and J lost 2 bases; unmatched junction nucleotides: 6. The CDR3 DNA reads TGTGCCAGCAGGGGCCAGGGGGCACCTGGAAACACCATATATTTT. Protein product: CASRGQGAPGNTIYF.

This chain joins TRBV7-2 and TRBJ2-2; D call uncertain. V was clipped by 4 bases and J by 0 bases, with 9 bases between them. Germline V CDR1 and CDR2: SGHTA, FQGNSA. The CDR3 is 15 residues long. The CDR3 coding sequence is TGTGCCAGCAGCTCGCCACGGGCGAACACCGGGGAGCTGTTTTTT. Its translation is CASSSPRANTGELFF.

DNA of the CDR3: TGTGCCAGCAGCAACCGGGACAGGGGGACTGAAGCTTTCTTT. Its translation is CASSNRDRGTEAFF. The V and J genes are TRBV7-6 and TRBJ1-1; 11 bases map to TRBD1. Germline V gene sequence: CDR1 SGHVS, CDR2 FNYEAQ. The CDR3 runs to 14 residues. With V trimmed by 5 bases and J by 5 bases, 4 bases remained unmatched. Using reference TRBV7-6 and TRBJ1-1 for the parts outside the CDR3, the full variable domain is GAGVSQSPRYKVTKRGQDVALRCDPISGHVSLYWYRQALGQGPEFLTYFNYEAQQDKSGLPNDRFSAERPEGSISTLTIQRTEQRDSAMYRCASSNRDRGTEAFFGQGTRLTVV.

The chain combines TRBV6-5 with TRBJ2-2; 8 bases map to TRBD1. V shed 6 bases and J 4 bases; nucleotides not matched to a gene: 7. Germline V gives CDR1 MNHEY, CDR2 SVGAGI. The CDR3 is 15 amino acids. The CDR3 reads CASSSGTGSTGELFF. In nucleotides, the CDR3 is TGTGCCAGCAGCTCCGGGACAGGAAGCACCGGGGAGCTGTTTTTT.

The gene calls are TRBV10-3 and TRBJ1-4; 9 bases are a match to TRBD1. V shed 4 bases, J shed 7 bases, and the junction held 7 bases outside the gene matches. Germline lookup yields CDR1 ENHRY and CDR2 SYGVKD. The CDR3 runs to 15 residues. CDR3 bases: TGTGCCATCAGTGTTTCCCCGGGACAGGGTGAAAAACTGTTTTTT. As protein: CAISVSPGQGEKLFF.

The genes are TRBV3-1 (or the pseudogene TRBV3-2) and TRBJ1-5, with 8 bases identical to TRBD1. The CDR3 has 13 amino acids. The V gene end was trimmed by 8 bases and the J gene end by 9 bases; junction bases not matched to a gene: 9. Germline-derived CDR1 and CDR2 are LGHDT and YNNKEL (reference sequence). CDR3 region: CASGEDRARPQHF. Here the CDR3 DNA reads TGTGCCAGCGGGGAGGACAGGGCCCGGCCCCAGCATTTT.

This clone was seen a single time. V is TRBV7-8 and J is TRBJ1-5; a weak D match, TRBD1 (6 bases). With 2 bases removed from V and 3 bases from J, the gap between germline ends came to 14 bases. Germline lookup yields CDR1 SGHVS and CDR2 FQNEAQ. The CDR3 loop spans 16 amino acids. CDR3 sequence reads: CASSLWAGVANQPQHF. In DNA form, the CDR3 reads TGTGCCAGCAGCTTATGGGCAGGGGTTGCCAATCAGCCCCAGCATTTT. Full variable domain (outside the CDR3, taken from reference TRBV7-8 and TRBJ1-5): GAGVSQSPRYKVAKRGQDVALRCDPISGHVSLFWYQQALGQGPEFLTYFQNEAQLDKSGLPSDRFFAERPEGSVSTLKIQRTQQEDSAVYLCASSLWAGVANQPQHFGDGTRLSIL.

V gene TRBV6-5 combines with J gene TRBJ2-1; the match to TRBD2 covers 11 bases. V dropped 0 bases and J dropped 8; count of bases not matched to a gene: 6. This CDR3 comprises 16 residues. The germline CDR1 and CDR2 sequences are MNHEY and SVGAGI. In nucleotides, the CDR3 is TGTGCCAGCAGTTACTCGACATTGACTAGCGGGGATGAGCAGTTCTTC. Translating gives CASSYSTLTSGDEQFF.

The rearrangement uses TRBV5-5 and TRBJ1-1; no clear D gene. Germline V gene lookup returns CDR1 SGHKS and CDR2 YYEKEE (reference sequence). The CDR3 has 12 residues. Trimming took off 0 bases at V and 8 bases at J, with 8 bases between the two ends. The CDR3 region is CASSLGDLEAFF. The DNA for the CDR3 is TGTGCCAGCAGCTTGGGAGATCTAGAAGCTTTCTTT. Based on the CDR3 plus reference TRBV5-5 and TRBJ1-1, the full variable domain is DAGVTQSPTHLIKTRGQQVTLRCSPISGHKSVSWYQQVLGQGPQFIFQYYEKEERGRGNFPDRFSARQFPNYSSELNVNALLLGDSALYLCASSLGDLEAFFGQGTRLTVV.

The rearrangement links TRBV2 to TRBJ1-4, with 8 bases identical to TRBD1. CDR3 length: 10 residues. CDR1 and CDR2 from the germline V gene are SNHLY and FYNNEI. V shed 4 bases and J 17 bases; nucleotides not matched to a gene: 3. Written as DNA, the CDR3 is TGTGCCAGCAGTGCGGGACAGGTTTTTTTT. It specifies CASSAGQVFF.